Listed below are T cell receptor beta chains from one sample, sequenced in a study of blood T cell repertoires in COVID-19. The table came from immunoSEQ multiplex PCR; TCRdb's copy has only in-frame clones and leaves some out. The data hold tens of thousands of clones, with roughly four fifths observed a single time. The sequencing input was peripheral blood. The receptors were sampled from a man in his 60s with COVID-19, enrolled during active disease. CDR3s leave out the opening cysteine and the closing phenylalanine or tryptophan. The D gene is left open where the match is weak.

v_call d_call cdr3_length cdr3_aa
TRBV7-8 - 12 ASSLGTPKQPQH
TRBV7-3 TRBD2 13 ASSLMRGGVNEQF
TRBV5-6 - 8 ASGRDTQY
TRBV6-2/TRBV6-3 TRBD2 15 ASSSATSGRAYNEQF
TRBV11-2 - 11 ASSSFRVPGYT
TRBV30 - 13 AWEVAASEADTQY
TRBV3-1/TRBV3-2 - 12 ASSQDQSYNEQF
TRBV6-1 TRBD1 13 ASSDLTRGIYGYT
TRBV11-3 - 9 ASSPLDTQY
TRBV5-1 TRBD2 13 ASSFGTSGRSEQF
TRBV9 - 10 ASSAGGAEAF
TRBV5-1 - 13 ASSSGPKEGTEAF
TRBV25-1 - 10 ASSLGAYEQY
TRBV6-1 - 14 ASSQAVAGAHYEQY
TRBV19 - 11 ASSTTGQTALH
TRBV18 TRBD1 14 ASSPESTGSNQPQH
TRBV4-3 - 11 ASSQDLRYEQY
TRBV6-5 - 13 ASSYYFQSPYEQY
TRBV5-1 TRBD1 12 ASSRTGGNTEAF
TRBV7-6 TRBD1 14 ASSPEDRTSSYEQY
TRBV5-5 - 15 ASSLYQGSTRNEKLF
TRBV10-3 - 10 AIREEVYGYT
TRBV2 TRBD1 11 ASSWDRLTEAF
TRBV30 - 10 ARDGGSETQY
TRBV7-3 TRBD2 12 ASAIGGRYNEQF
TRBV5-1 - 13 ASSVDSSSYNEQF
TRBV7-2 - 11 ASSPRLFYEQY
TRBV21-1 - 17 ASDPPGTGTINSNQPQH
TRBV3-1/TRBV3-2 - 15 ASSQEARSRYTGELF
TRBV10-3 - 12 AISAGRSGNTIY
TRBV19 - 13 ASSIVGGSGYEQY
TRBV10-3 - 14 AITQGGPQGGTEAF
TRBV19 TRBD2 13 ASSRSSGRGNIQY
TRBV5-1 - 13 ASSLEHPGTDTQY
TRBV5-8 TRBD1 17 ASSFGGQGARGGNQPQH
TRBV11-2 TRBD1 15 ASSLDQLTGRYYGYT
TRBV29-1 - 11 SVLSGSLYEQY
TRBV6-5 - 13 ASRRQDSSSYEQY
TRBV3-1/TRBV3-2 - 12 ASSRGGGQETQY
TRBV6-5 TRBD1 13 ASNRGGLSGNTIY
TRBV3-1/TRBV3-2 TRBD2 16 ASSRAPRLAGAIHEQF
TRBV11-2 - 12 ASSLVGVYQPQH
TRBV27 - 15 ASRRGQRQAGETEAF
TRBV5-1 TRBD2 13 ASSPGTSSGETQY
TRBV19 TRBD1 14 ATIRGVDRGNTEAF
TRBV19 - 10 ASSNRNTEAF
TRBV18 - 11 ASSPDSGEGYT
TRBV19 - 11 ASSYRVNQPQH
TRBV10-3 - 12 AAKETDKTDTQY
TRBV23-1 TRBD1 14 ASNSPGQLYSYEQY